This TCR beta chain was captured by sequencing in a study of cytomegalovirus exposure and HLA in healthy donors. Study-level background: The study's early data release held some 85 million unique TCRs from HLA-typed donors. Study-wide findings and caveats: Within an earlier analysis, most TCR beta V segments proved productive either about 87% or about 30% of the time.

The CDR3 is 16 residues long. V was shortened by 1 base and J by 2 bases, with 11 bases between the two germline ends. CDR1 KGHSH and CDR2 LQKENI come from the germline V gene. Amplification used 60 Vbeta primers and 13 Jbeta primers. TCRdb's copy holds only in-frame clones and misses some; the assay was immunoSEQ multiplex PCR. The sample contains roughly 190,000 clones, about 81% of which appear only once. Notes on this clone: Antigen unknown.

Input material: PBMCs. The sequence was collected from a man aged 25 to 40 in good health and CMV-seropositive. The J gene is TRBJ2-2, the V gene TRBV18; D is possibly TRBD2 (6 bases). CDR3 sequence reads: CASSPRLATNTGELFF. In DNA, the CDR3 is TGTGCCAGCTCACCACGCCTAGCGACTAACACCGGGGAGCTGTTTTTT.